The clone carrying this TCR beta chain was counted between two and nine times. Its antigen is still unknown. CDR1 and CDR2 from the germline V gene are LGHDT and YNNKEL (reference sequence). The length of the CDR3 is 15 residues. Trimming cost V 0 bases and J 5 bases, with 10 bases left between them. These data come from a study of T cells in Graves' hyperthyroidism and ophthalmopathy. Study-wide findings and caveats: With a median lead of approximately six months before onset, the model predicted ophthalmopathy.

Amplification of TCR beta CDR3 regions used RNA as the template. The HTBI primer set drove a first-round RT-PCR of the TCR CDR3. TCRdb used MiXCR to reprocess the multiplex PCR reads, holding one entry per CDR3 protein. The sample has around 440,000 distinct CDR3 sequences, roughly 14% seen once; the top ten hold over 12%. The receptor was derived from a woman in her late teens or twenties with Graves' hyperthyroidism. The V gene is TRBV3-1, the J gene TRBJ2-2; maybe TRBD1 (7 bases). The sequencing input was blood. CDR3 bases: TGTGCCAGCAGCCAAGAGGAGGGGGCGACCGGGGAGCTGTTTTTT. Its protein is CASSQEEGATGELFF.